The sequence of this T cell receptor beta chain was determined in a study of cytomegalovirus exposure and HLA in healthy donors. Both 60 Vbeta primers and 13 Jbeta primers went into the PCR. Sequenced by immunoSEQ multiplex PCR; TCRdb stores in-frame clones only, minus some. The table records over 150,000 clones, about 71% of them present only once. This CDR3 has 12 amino acids. Trimming pared 5 bases from V and 7 bases from J, leaving 9 bases between. CDR1 and CDR2 from the germline V gene are MNHNY and SVGAGI (reference sequence). The receptor was isolated from a woman in her twenties or thirties in good health and CMV-seronegative. The rearrangement links TRBV6-6 to TRBJ2-1; D gene uncertain. Sequenced input: PBMCs. The DNA of the CDR3 is TGTGCCAGCAGTATACGGGTGAATGAGCAGTTCTTC. Its protein is CASSIRVNEQFF.